This T cell receptor beta chain was documented in a study of blood T cell repertoires in COVID-19. The assay was immunoSEQ multiplex PCR, and TCRdb's table has in-frame clones only and misses some. This table holds 110,000 or so clones, approximately 85% found once. The Seattle patients joined while their infection was active and were tracked longitudinally afterward. This CDR3 has 14 amino acids. In germline, CDR1 is SNHLY, CDR2 FYNNEI. V lost 5 bases and J lost 8, with 15 bases in between. Input material: peripheral blood. The sequence derives from a woman in her sixties with COVID-19, enrolled during active disease. The chain joins TRBV2 to TRBJ1-4; no firm D call. The CDR3 loop is CASSTLGSGEKLFF. CDR3 DNA: TGTGCCAGCAGTACACTTGGATCGGGAGAAAAACTGTTTTTT. Filled out from reference TRBV2 and TRBJ1-4, the complete variable domain reads EPEVTQTPSHQVTQMGQEVILRCVPISNHLYFYWYRQILGQKVEFLVSFYNNEISEKSEIFDDQFSVERPDGSNFTLKIRSTKLEDSAMYFCASSTLGSGEKLFFGSGTQLSVL.